The 30 T cell receptor beta chains below come from one sample, sequenced in a study of blood T cell repertoires in COVID-19. Clones were sequenced by immunoSEQ multiplex PCR, and TCRdb holds only the in-frame ones, with some missing. The sample carries fewer than 350,000 clones, almost 90% recorded once. What was sequenced was PBMCs or T cells enriched from blood (not recorded which). These receptors were taken from a woman aged 18-29 years with acute COVID-19.

The chain combines TRBV30 with TRBJ2-1; TRBD2 matches at 13 bases. The CDR3 is 15 residues long. V shed 7 bases, J shed 2 bases, and the junction held 5 bases outside the gene matches. In germline, CDR1 is GTSNPN, CDR2 SVGIG (reference sequence). The CDR3 region is CASRTSGRPYNEQFF. In DNA, the CDR3 is TGTGCCTCGAGGACTAGCGGGAGACCCTACAATGAGCAGTTCTTC.

The chain employs TRBV27 and TRBJ2-2; 11 positions match TRBD2. Trimming took 4 bases from V and 0 from J; bases not matched to a gene: 4. Germline CDR1 reads MNHEY; CDR2 reads SMNVEV (reference sequence). The CDR3 contains 17 residues. CDR3 DNA: TGTGCCAGCAGTTCGGGACTAGCGGAGGCGAACACCGGGGAGCTGTTTTTT. Encoded protein: CASSSGLAEANTGELFF.

This chain uses TRBV5-1 with TRBJ1-4; 7 nucleotides line up with TRBD1. Germline trimming cut 3 bases from V and 8 bases from J; bases unmatched to any gene: 1. Germline V CDR1 and CDR2: SGHRS, YFSETQ. The CDR3 spans 12 residues. CDR3 DNA sequence: TGCGCCAGCAGCTCAGGGGGGGAAAAACTGTTTTTT. It encodes CASSSGGEKLFF.

The chain combines TRBV7-9 with TRBJ2-3; possible D gene TRBD2, 5 bases. The length of the CDR3 is 14 residues. Germline lookup yields CDR1 SEHNR and CDR2 FQNEAQ (reference sequence). Trimming shortened V by 3 bases and J by 1 base, and 8 bases separated the two germline ends. The CDR3 spells CASSFGRGTDTQYF. The DNA of the CDR3 is TGTGCCAGCAGCTTCGGGCGGGGCACAGATACGCAGTATTTT.

This chain uses TRBV18 with TRBJ2-4; 8 bases map to TRBD1. The CDR3 contains 17 residues. CDR1 is KGHSH and CDR2 is LQKENI in the germline V gene. V was clipped by 0 bases and J by 0 bases; unmatched bases: 4. The CDR3 spells CASSPPDRDLAKNIQYF. For the CDR3, the DNA is TGTGCCAGCTCACCACCGGACAGGGACCTAGCCAAAAACATTCAGTACTTC.

This chain uses TRBV3-1 (or the pseudogene TRBV3-2) with TRBJ1-5; TRBD1 agrees at 9 bases. The CDR3 loop spans 15 amino acids. Germline CDR1 and CDR2: LGHDT and YNNKEL (reference sequence). Trimming removed 5 bases from V and 2 bases from J; junction bases left unmatched: 4. CDR3 in DNA: TGTGCCAGCAGCAAACAGGGGGCCGGCAATCAGCCCCAGCATTTT. Translation: CASSKQGAGNQPQHF.

V gene TRBV12-5 combines with J gene TRBJ1-1, with D maybe TRBD1 (5 bases). There are 12 residues in the CDR3. V lost 1 base and J 6 bases, leaving 6 bases between the germline ends. Germline V gene lookup returns CDR1 LGHNT and CDR2 FRNRAP. The CDR3 DNA reads TGTGCTAGTGGTTTGGCAGGGCCTGAAGCTTTCTTT. Its translation is CASGLAGPEAFF.

The chain recombines TRBV7-3 with TRBJ2-1, with 7 bases identical to TRBD2. This CDR3 is built from 17 residues. The V gene end was trimmed by 0 bases and the J gene end by 0 bases; junction bases not matched to a gene: 5. Germline loops: CDR1 SGHTA, CDR2 FQGTGA. CDR3 loop: CASSLTASGSSYNEQFF. The CDR3 nucleotides are TGTGCCAGCAGCTTAACCGCTAGCGGAAGCTCCTACAATGAGCAGTTCTTC.

The CDR3 DNA reads as TGTGCCAGCAGCTTAGGGACTTTACCCACAGATACGCAGTATTTT. It specifies CASSLGTLPTDTQYF. The chain is built from TRBV7-9 and TRBJ2-3, with D possibly TRBD2 on 5 matching bases. Germline CDR1 SEHNR, CDR2 FQNEAQ (reference sequence). The CDR3 loop spans 15 amino acids. The V end was cut by 1 base, the J end by 2 bases, with 10 bases between. The entire variable domain, with the rest obtained from reference TRBV7-9 and TRBJ2-3, is as follows: DTGVSQNPRHKITKRGQNVTFRCDPISEHNRLYWYRQTLGQGPEFLTYFQNEAQLEKSRLLSDRFSAERPKGSFSTLEIQRTEQGDSAMYLCASSLGTLPTDTQYFGPGTRLTVL.

This chain joins TRBV5-6 and TRBJ2-3; unclear D gene. The CDR3 has 13 residues. V dropped 0 bases and J dropped 4 bases, with 6 bases sitting between them. Germline lookup yields CDR1 SGHDT and CDR2 YYEEEE. The CDR3 is CASSLARADTQYF. The CDR3 region has the DNA TGTGCCAGCAGCTTGGCCCGGGCAGATACGCAGTATTTT.

This chain uses TRBV29-1 with TRBJ2-5, with D unclear. Germline CDR1 and CDR2: SQVTM and ANQGSEA. This CDR3 comprises 13 residues. Deletions cut 3 bases from V and 0 bases from J, with 8 bases between. The CDR3 sequence is CSVDLRHQETQYF. DNA for the CDR3: TGCAGCGTTGATCTCAGGCACCAAGAGACCCAGTACTTC.

This clone was detected once. V and J are TRBV5-1 and TRBJ1-4; D perhaps matches TRBD1 (6 bases). CDR3 length equals 17 residues. Trimming removed 2 bases at V and 1 base at J, with 15 bases between. CDR1 is SGHRS, CDR2 YFSETQ, per germline. CDR3 DNA: TGCGCCAGCAGCTTCCCCTCAGGGGACCGAACTAATGAAAAACTGTTTTTT. Translation gives CASSFPSGDRTNEKLFF.

The rearrangement links TRBV5-4 to TRBJ2-3, with D perhaps matching TRBD1 (6 bases). V was clipped by 9 bases and J by 3 bases, with 14 bases between them. The CDR3 sequence is 13 residues long. Germline-derived CDR1 and CDR2 are SGHNT and YYREEE (reference sequence). Written as DNA, the CDR3 is TGTGCCACCTTATCAGGGGAAACAGATACGCAGTATTTT. It codes for CATLSGETDTQYF. Drawing the rest from reference TRBV5-4 and TRBJ2-3, the complete variable domain is ETGVTQSPTHLIKTRGQQVTLRCSSQSGHNTVSWYQQALGQGPQFIFQYYREEENGRGNFPPRFSGLQFPNYSSELNVNALELDDSALYLCATLSGETDTQYFGPGTRLTVL.

The chain couples TRBV18 to TRBJ1-5; 10 bases line up with TRBD1. The germline V gene has CDR1 KGHSH and CDR2 LQKENI. The CDR3 consists of 13 residues. J was trimmed by 5 bases and V by 6 bases; bases with no gene match: 1. The CDR3 sequence: CASSGTGDQPQHF. The CDR3, as DNA: TGTGCCAGCTCTGGGACAGGGGATCAGCCCCAGCATTTT.

On this clone: Different DNA sequences within this sample yield the same CDR3. The chain employs TRBV19 and TRBJ2-1, with 11 bases fitting TRBD2. Trimming at V came to 6 bases and at J to 0 bases, leaving 1 base not matched to a gene. The germline CDR1 and CDR2 sequences are LNHDA and SQIVND (reference sequence). The length of the CDR3 is 15 residues. CDR3 protein: CASSTSGSSYNEQFF. The CDR3 nucleotides read TGTGCCAGTAGCACTAGCGGGAGCTCCTACAATGAGCAGTTCTTC.

The V call is TRBV27, the J call TRBJ2-7; 9 positions agree with TRBD1. Trimming took 3 bases from V and 0 from J; bases not matched to a gene: 6. The CDR3 has 16 amino acids. The V gene's germline CDR1 is MNHEY and CDR2 SMNVEV (reference sequence). CDR3 region: CASSFVGTGSSYEQYF. The CDR3 DNA is TGTGCCAGCAGTTTTGTTGGGACAGGGAGCTCCTACGAGCAGTACTTC.

The J gene is TRBJ2-5, the V gene TRBV30; 7 positions agree with TRBD2. V dropped 2 bases and J dropped 9; count of bases not matched to a gene: 3. The CDR3 runs 11 residues. Germline CDR1 reads GTSNPN; CDR2 reads SVGIG (reference sequence). DNA for the CDR3: TGTGCCTGGAGTTCCCGGGAGGCCCAGTACTTC. As protein: CAWSSREAQYF.

This chain uses TRBV10-3 with TRBJ2-3; 13 positions agree with TRBD2. Per germline, CDR1 ENHRY and CDR2 SYGVKD. V lost 0 bases and J lost 4; bases outside the gene matches: 4. The CDR3 length is 17 residues. The CDR3 reads CAISESETSGRSDTQYF. In nucleotides, the CDR3 is TGTGCCATCAGTGAGTCAGAGACTAGCGGGAGGTCAGATACGCAGTATTTT.

This sequence joins TRBV19 and TRBJ2-1; the D gene is possibly TRBD1 (5 bases). Germline V gene data show CDR1 as LNHDA and CDR2 as SQIVND (reference sequence). With 6 bases removed from V and 0 bases from J, the gap between germline ends came to 12 bases. This CDR3 region has 15 residues. The CDR3 nucleotides are TGTGCCAGTAGCTCCTACAGGAGCTCCTACAATGAGCAGTTCTTC. Its translation: CASSSYRSSYNEQFF.

The chain recombines TRBV19 with TRBJ2-7, with 10 bases aligning to TRBD2. V shed 2 bases, J shed 4 bases, and the junction held 5 bases outside the gene matches. Germline V gene data show CDR1 as LNHDA and CDR2 as SQIVND (reference sequence). This CDR3 has 15 amino acids. The CDR3 DNA reads as TGTGCCAGTAGTATATCGGGGACTAGCGAGTACGAGCAGTACTTC. Protein: CASSISGTSEYEQYF.

This chain links TRBV19 with TRBJ1-1; TRBD1 might be the D (5 bases). This CDR3 region has 14 residues. Germline V gene sequence: CDR1 LNHDA, CDR2 SQIVND (reference sequence). Trimming removed 4 bases from V and 6 bases from J, with 15 bases in between. CDR3 sequence reads: CASSTPGGTAEAFF. The CDR3 nucleotides read TGTGCCAGTAGTACTCCGGGGGGAACGGCTGAAGCTTTCTTT.

The gene calls are TRBV21-1 and TRBJ1-2; the table's D call of TRBD1 was not tested on the DNA. TRBV21-1 is tagged as a pseudogene. The CDR3 covers 14 residues. Written as DNA, the CDR3 is TGTGCCAGCAGCAAAGTACCAGGGTGCTATGGCTACACCTTC. Its translation is CASSKVPGCYGYTF.

This chain connects TRBV19 to TRBJ1-4; 9 bases are a match to TRBD1. In germline, CDR1 is LNHDA, CDR2 SQIVND (reference sequence). The CDR3 has 15 residues. The V gene end was trimmed by 9 bases and the J gene end by 7 bases; junction bases not matched to a gene: 12. Here the CDR3 DNA reads TGTGCCAGCTCGAAGGGGGGACAGGGTGGTGAAAAACTGTTTTTT. This codes for CASSKGGQGGEKLFF.

This sequence joins TRBV7-9 and TRBJ1-2, with D tentatively TRBD1 (6 bases). The CDR3 is 15 residues long. The V and J ends lost 5 bases and 4 bases respectively, with 17 bases between them. Per the germline V gene, CDR1 is SEHNR and CDR2 is FQNEAQ (reference sequence). As DNA, the CDR3 is TGTGCCAGCAGCCCCTTGCCAGGGGCCGGCTATGGCTACACCTTC. Amino acids: CASSPLPGAGYGYTF.

The rearrangement joins TRBV30 to TRBJ2-7; D ambiguous. The CDR3 loop spans 12 amino acids. From germline, CDR1 is GTSNPN and CDR2 SVGIG (reference sequence). Deletions cut 2 bases from V and 2 bases from J, with 7 bases between. DNA of the CDR3: TGTGCCTGGAGTTATTTTGCCTACGAGCAGTACTTC. This encodes CAWSYFAYEQYF.

The gene calls are TRBV7-9 and TRBJ2-3; no firm D call. V was clipped by 4 bases and J by 5 bases, with 7 bases between them. Germline CDR1 SEHNR, CDR2 FQNEAQ (reference sequence). CDR3 length: 12 amino acids. CDR3 DNA: TGTGCCAGCAGCTGGAGCGAAGATACGCAGTATTTT. Translated: CASSWSEDTQYF.

V is TRBV7-9 and J is TRBJ2-1; D remains ambiguous. CDR3 length: 14 amino acids. V was clipped by 1 base and J by 3 bases, with 7 bases between them. Germline values: CDR1 SEHNR, CDR2 FQNEAQ (reference sequence). CDR3: CASSLEFSYNEQFF. CDR3 coding DNA: TGTGCCAGCAGCTTAGAATTTAGCTACAATGAGCAGTTCTTC.

This clone turned up a few times. This chain joins TRBV2 and TRBJ2-7; TRBD2 might be the D (6 bases). The germline CDR1 and CDR2 sequences are SNHLY and FYNNEI. The CDR3 runs to 14 residues. V dropped 6 bases and J dropped 1 base, with 13 bases sitting between them. DNA of the CDR3: TGTGCCAGCAGAATTAGGACTACTTCCTACGAGCAGTACTTC. Its protein product is CASRIRTTSYEQYF.

V and J are TRBV4-1 and TRBJ1-1; maybe TRBD1 (6 bases). Trimming cost V 0 bases and J 4 bases, with 15 bases left between them. Germline values: CDR1 MGHRA, CDR2 YSYEKL. This CDR3 spans 16 amino acids. This chain's CDR3 is CASSQELTGALTEAFF. The CDR3 nucleotides are TGCGCCAGCAGCCAAGAACTGACAGGCGCCCTCACTGAAGCTTTCTTT.

The chain employs TRBV5-5 and TRBJ1-1, with D possibly matching TRBD1 (5 bases). Looked up from germline, CDR1 is SGHKS and CDR2 is YYEKEE (reference sequence). Between the trimmed V and J ends, which lost 0 bases and 0 bases, there was a span of 9 bases. This CDR3 has 15 amino acids. The CDR3 sequence is CASSLGTGMNTEAFF. CDR3 nucleotides: TGTGCCAGCAGCTTGGGAACAGGAATGAACACTGAAGCTTTCTTT.